This TCR beta chain was identified in a study of early T cells in non-severe SARS-CoV-2 infection. Study-wide background: It was bulk RNA from unsorted whole blood that was sequenced, and the chains were unpaired.

The CDR3 has 16 residues. Germline V gene data show CDR1 as SEHNR and CDR2 as FQNEAQ (reference sequence). V shed 5 bases and J 3 bases; nucleotides not matched to a gene: 7. This clonotype has a handful of counts. TCRdb ran MiXCR on the 5' RACE reads and lists one entry per CDR3 protein. The sample comprises about 83,000 distinct CDR3 sequences, roughly 13% of which are singletons, and more than 1.2% rests with the top ten. The material sequenced was whole blood. The rearrangement uses TRBV7-9 and TRBJ1-6; TRBD1 matches at 7 bases. This receptor was obtained from an adult who was a healthcare worker with PCR-confirmed SARS-CoV-2 infection or an uninfected control (not recorded which). The CDR3: CASSPSGTVYNSPLHF. The CDR3 nucleotides read TGTGCCAGCAGCCCCTCCGGGACAGTCTATAATTCACCCCTCCACTTT.